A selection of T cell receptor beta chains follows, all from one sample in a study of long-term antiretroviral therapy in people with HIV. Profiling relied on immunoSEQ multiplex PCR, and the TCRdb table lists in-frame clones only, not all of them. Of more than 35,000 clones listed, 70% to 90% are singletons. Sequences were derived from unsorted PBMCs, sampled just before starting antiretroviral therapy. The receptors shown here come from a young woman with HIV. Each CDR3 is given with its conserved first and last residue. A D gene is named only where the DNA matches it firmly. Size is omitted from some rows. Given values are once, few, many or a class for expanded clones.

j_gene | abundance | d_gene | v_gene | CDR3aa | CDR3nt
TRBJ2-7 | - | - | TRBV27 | CASSADLSRSLYEQYF | TGTGCCAGCAGTGCGGACCTCTCGCGAAGCCTCTACGAGCAGTACTTC
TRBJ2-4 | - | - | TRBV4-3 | CASSQGSIQYF | TGCGCCAGCAGCCAAGGGAGCATTCAGTACTTC
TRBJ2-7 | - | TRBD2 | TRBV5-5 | CASSFSGAYEQYF | TGTGCCAGCAGCTTTAGCGGGGCATACGAGCAGTACTTC
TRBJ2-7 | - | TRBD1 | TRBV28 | CASSGQLSYEQYF | TGTGCCAGCTCGGGACAGCTCTCCTACGAGCAGTACTTC
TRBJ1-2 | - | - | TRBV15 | CATSSPDRPMGYGYTF | TGTGCCACCAGCAGCCCCGACAGACCTATGGGCTATGGCTACACCTTC
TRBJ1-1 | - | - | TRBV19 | CASSISLGQAEAFF | TGTGCCAGTAGTATTTCTCTTGGGCAGGCTGAAGCTTTCTTT
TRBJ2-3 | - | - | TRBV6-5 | CASSYSDSTDTQYF | TGTGCCAGCAGTTACTCGGACAGCACAGATACGCAGTATTTT
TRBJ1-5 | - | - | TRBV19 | CASSIDHHGTENQPQHF | TGTGCCAGTAGTATAGACCACCACGGGACGGAGAATCAGCCCCAGCATTTT
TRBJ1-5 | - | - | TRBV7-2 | CASSLQGNQPQHF | TGTGCCAGCAGCTTACAGGGTAATCAGCCCCAGCATTTT
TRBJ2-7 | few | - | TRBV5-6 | CASSRQATGMNYEQYF | TGTGCCAGCAGCCGGCAGGCAACAGGGATGAACTACGAGCAGTACTTC
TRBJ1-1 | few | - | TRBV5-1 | CASIDGVNTEAFF | TGCGCCAGCATTGACGGGGTGAACACTGAAGCTTTCTTT
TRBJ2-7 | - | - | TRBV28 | CASRGSTGYYEQYF | TGTGCCAGCAGGGGGTCGACAGGCTACTACGAGCAGTACTTC
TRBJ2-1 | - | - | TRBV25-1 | CASRRGRDEQFF | TGTGCCAGCAGAAGAGGGCGCGATGAGCAGTTCTTC
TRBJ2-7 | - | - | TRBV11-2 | CASSLGEQFVEQYF | TGTGCCAGCAGCTTGGGCGAACAGTTCGTCGAGCAGTACTTC
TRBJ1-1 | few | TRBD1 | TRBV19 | CASSPHRQGWSTEAFF | TGTGCCAGTAGTCCGCATCGACAGGGGTGGTCGACTGAAGCTTTCTTT
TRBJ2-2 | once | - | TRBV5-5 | CASSSGATMNTGELFF | TGTGCCAGCAGCTCAGGGGCGACGATGAACACCGGGGAGCTGTTTTTT
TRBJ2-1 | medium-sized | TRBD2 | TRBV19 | CASSISSGSLNEQFF | TGTGCCAGTAGTATTTCCAGCGGGAGTTTAAATGAGCAGTTCTTC
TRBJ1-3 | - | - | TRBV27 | CASSLSSYLSGNTIYF | TGTGCCAGCAGTTTAAGCTCTTATCTTTCTGGAAACACCATATATTTT
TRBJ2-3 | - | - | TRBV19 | CASSIPKEIETGPGRTWILDTQYF | TGTGCCAGTAGTATACCAAAAGAAATAGAGACAGGTCCTGGGAGAACCTGGATATTAGATACGCAGTATTTT
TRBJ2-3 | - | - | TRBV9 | CASSVDPVTDTQYF | TGTGCCAGCAGCGTAGATCCAGTCACAGATACGCAGTATTTT
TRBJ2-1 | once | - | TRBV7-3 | CASSLGLSSYNEQFF | TGTGCCAGCAGCTTAGGGCTGAGCTCCTACAATGAGCAGTTCTTC
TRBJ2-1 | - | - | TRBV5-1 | CASRDDGQSSYNEQFF | TGCGCCAGCAGAGATGACGGACAGAGCTCCTACAATGAGCAGTTCTTC
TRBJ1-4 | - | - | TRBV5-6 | CASSSGMNDEKLFF | TGTGCCAGCAGCTCCGGGATGAACGATGAAAAACTGTTTTTT